Below are 5 T cell receptor beta chains sequenced from a single sample in a study of human T cells and chemical hapten exposure. Time point denoted: patch test 1, 2 weeks after DPC sensitization. Noted treatment: therapeutic diphenylcyclopropenone sensitization with weekly scalp DPC. Each CDR3 protein is one row after TCRdb ran MiXCR on the RACE reads. Here the sample spans tens of thousands of distinct CDR3 sequences, around 30% being singletons. The sample here was whole blood, taken in connection with sensitization to the hapten diphenylcyclopropenone (DPC). The receptor set was obtained from a middle-aged man with alopecia areata. Some clones in this sample may be carry-over from other donors' samples.

This clonotype showed up just a few times. The V call is TRBV5-1, the J call TRBJ2-6, with D unresolved. Germline lookup yields CDR1 SGHRS and CDR2 YFSETQ. The CDR3 spans 16 residues. V lost 2 bases, J lost 4 bases, and 13 bases lay in between. CDR3 sequence: CASSFLKPSGANVLTF. DNA of the CDR3: TGCGCCAGCAGCTTCTTGAAACCATCCGGGGCCAACGTCCTGACTTTC.

This clonotype was counted a few times. This rearrangement joins TRBV20-1 to TRBJ2-7; D may be TRBD2 (5 bases). This CDR3 is 12 amino acids long. Germline V gene lookup returns CDR1 DFQATT and CDR2 SNEGSKA (reference sequence). The ends were cut back, 3 bases at V and 3 bases at J, with 9 bases in the middle. The CDR3 region has the DNA TGCAGTGCTAGCGTGGAGGTCTACGAGCAGTACTTC. Protein sequence: CSASVEVYEQYF.

The CDR3 loop is CAISEGTGDSYGYTF. The CDR3 coding sequence is TGTGCCATCAGTGAAGGAACAGGGGATTCCTATGGCTACACCTTC. This chain joins TRBV10-3 and TRBJ1-2; 7 bases fit TRBD1. CDR3 length equals 15 residues. The germline V gene has CDR1 ENHRY and CDR2 SYGVKD. Trimming took 3 bases from V and 4 from J; bases not matched to a gene: 8.

The chain links TRBV7-9 to TRBJ2-2, with a possible D match to TRBD2 (5 bases). V lost 1 base, J lost 7 bases, and 10 bases lay in between. The CDR3 totals 14 residues. CDR1 is SEHNR and CDR2 is FQNEAQ in the germline V gene (reference sequence). CDR3 DNA sequence: TGTGCCAGCAGCTTAGGACTACGGGTCGGGGAGCTGTTTTTT. Encoded protein: CASSLGLRVGELFF.

In this sample, this clonotype turned up a few times. This chain connects TRBV6-2 or TRBV6-3 to TRBJ2-1; 10 bases agree with TRBD2. From germline, CDR1 is MNHEY and CDR2 SVGEGT. The CDR3 totals 16 residues. Trimming removed 3 bases from V and 4 bases from J; junction bases left unmatched: 6. The CDR3 DNA follows: TGTGCCAGCAGTTATCCTCCTAGCGGGAGTTACAATGAGCAGTTCTTC. It codes for CASSYPPSGSYNEQFF.